Following are 6 T cell receptor beta chains from one sample sequenced in a study of naive and memory T cell subsets (dated 2017 in TCRdb). General study outcomes and caveats: A few larger clonotypes were found in naive repertoires, especially CD8, and these larger clonotypes were possibly memory cells re-expressing CD45RA.

The method behind the library was UMI-ligation and nested PCR. Sequencing relied on an Illumina MiSeq. An equimolar mix of two oligonucleotides covering both TRBC1 and TRBC2 was used as the beta constant-region primer. Four rounds of PCR were used to amplify ligated cDNA, with nested alpha and beta constant-region primers being used together with the SP2 primer. Through fastp at Q25 and MiXCR, TCRdb rebuilt clones from the public reads, retaining in-frame beta chains. Each record represents a unique CDR3 protein, reported with the most common genes and DNA among its rows. A total of roughly 83,000 distinct CDR3 sequences appear in this sample, around 11% of them only once. The ten largest account for around 0.13% of the sample. The antigens these receptors bind are not known. Source material: naive CD4+ T cells from blood. What the cell subset or site label conveys for this sample: naive T cells, CD45RA high CD27+. The receptors originated from a human donor in good health.

The chain is built from TRBV29-1 and TRBJ2-2; 7 bases are a match to TRBD1. CDR1 and CDR2 from the germline V gene are SQVTM and ANQGSEA. CDR3 length: 15 residues. V lost 4 bases and J lost 1; bases outside the gene matches: 6. CDR3 in amino acids: CSVAWDSRNTGELFF. The CDR3 nucleotides read TGCAGCGTTGCGTGGGACAGCAGGAACACCGGGGAGCTGTTTTTT.

This clonotype showed up just a few times. At one of its ends the junction is not consistent with the germline gene, which may arise from a read error. The chain links TRBV30 to TRBJ2-7; tentative D call: TRBD2 (6 bases). The CDR3 loop spans 16 amino acids. Germline V gene sequence: CDR1 GTSNPN, CDR2 SVGIG (reference sequence). In DNA form, the CDR3 reads TGTGCCGGGAGAGCCCGCAACCGGGAGATGGGGTACGAGCAGTACTTC. This translates into CAGRARNREMGYEQYF.

This clonotype came up a few times. The gene calls are TRBV2 and TRBJ2-1; 12 nucleotides agree with TRBD2. V lost 6 bases and J lost 10; bases outside the gene matches: 10. Germline loops: CDR1 SNHLY, CDR2 FYNNEI. There are 15 residues in the CDR3. The CDR3 DNA sequence: TGTGCCAGCAGGGAGAGACTAGCGGGAGACCGGGAGCAGTTCTTC. Encoded protein: CASRERLAGDREQFF.

V gene TRBV27 combines with J gene TRBJ2-7, with 9 nucleotides matching TRBD2. The CDR3 has 15 residues. Germline trimming cut 5 bases from V and 3 bases from J; bases unmatched to any gene: 8. Per the germline V gene, CDR1 is MNHEY and CDR2 is SMNVEV (reference sequence). The CDR3 loop is CASSRGAGGGYEQYF. The CDR3 DNA reads as TGTGCCAGCAGTAGGGGGGCGGGAGGGGGCTACGAGCAGTACTTC.

The gene calls are TRBV18 and TRBJ2-7; 7 bases map to TRBD2. Germline V gene lookup returns CDR1 KGHSH and CDR2 LQKENI. V gave up 2 bases and J gave up 0 bases; unmatched junction bases: 4. The CDR3 has 15 residues. CDR3 sequence reads: CASSPKGTNSYEQYF. The CDR3 DNA is TGTGCCAGCTCACCAAAAGGGACTAACTCCTACGAGCAGTACTTC.

The rearrangement links TRBV19 to TRBJ2-1, with TRBD2 matching over 12 bases. CDR1 and CDR2 from the germline V gene are LNHDA and SQIVND (reference sequence). V lost 7 bases, J lost 9 bases, and 10 bases stayed unmatched. The CDR3 is 15 amino acids. The CDR3 here is CASNLLAGGSGEQFF. DNA for the CDR3: TGTGCCAGTAACCTACTAGCGGGGGGATCGGGTGAGCAGTTCTTC.